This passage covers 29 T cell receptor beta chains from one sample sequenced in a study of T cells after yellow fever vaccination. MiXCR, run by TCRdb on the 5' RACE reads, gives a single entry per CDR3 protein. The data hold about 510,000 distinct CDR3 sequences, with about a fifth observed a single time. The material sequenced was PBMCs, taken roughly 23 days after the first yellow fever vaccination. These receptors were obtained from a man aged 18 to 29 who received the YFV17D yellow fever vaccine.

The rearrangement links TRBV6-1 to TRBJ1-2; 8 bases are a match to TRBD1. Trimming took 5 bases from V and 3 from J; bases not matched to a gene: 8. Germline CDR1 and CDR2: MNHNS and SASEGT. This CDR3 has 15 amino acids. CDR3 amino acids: CASSMGQDPYYGYTF. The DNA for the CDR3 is TGTGCCAGCAGTATGGGACAGGACCCCTACTATGGCTACACCTTC.

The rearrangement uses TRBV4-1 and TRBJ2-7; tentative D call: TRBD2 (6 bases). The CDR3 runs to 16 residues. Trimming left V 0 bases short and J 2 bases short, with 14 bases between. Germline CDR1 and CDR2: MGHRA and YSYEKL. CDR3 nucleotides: TGCGCCAGCAGCCAAGAGTCAGGGAGGCCCACCTACGAGCAGTACTTC. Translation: CASSQESGRPTYEQYF.

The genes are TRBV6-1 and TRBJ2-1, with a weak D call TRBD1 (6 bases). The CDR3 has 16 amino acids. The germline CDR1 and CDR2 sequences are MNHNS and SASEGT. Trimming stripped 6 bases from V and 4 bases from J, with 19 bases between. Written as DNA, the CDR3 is TGTGCCAGCAGCCGGACAGCCTCTAATTTTTACAATGAGCAGTTCTTC. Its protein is CASSRTASNFYNEQFF.

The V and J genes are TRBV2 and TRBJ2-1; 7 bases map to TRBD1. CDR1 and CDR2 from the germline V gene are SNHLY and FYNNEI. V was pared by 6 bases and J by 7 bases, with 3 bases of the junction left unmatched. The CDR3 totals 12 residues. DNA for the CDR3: TGTGCCAGCAGCGTACAGGGGAATGAGCAGTTCTTC. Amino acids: CASSVQGNEQFF. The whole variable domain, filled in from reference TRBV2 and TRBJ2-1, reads EPEVTQTPSHQVTQMGQEVILRCVPISNHLYFYWYRQILGQKVEFLVSFYNNEISEKSEIFDDQFSVERPDGSNFTLKIRSTKLEDSAMYFCASSVQGNEQFFGPGTRLTVL.

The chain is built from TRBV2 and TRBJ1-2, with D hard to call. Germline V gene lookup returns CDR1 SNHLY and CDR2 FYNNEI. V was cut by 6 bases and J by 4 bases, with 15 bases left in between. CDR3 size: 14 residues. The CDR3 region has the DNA TGTGCCAGCAGGGACGCCAACCGCTTCTATGGCTACACCTTC. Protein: CASRDANRFYGYTF.

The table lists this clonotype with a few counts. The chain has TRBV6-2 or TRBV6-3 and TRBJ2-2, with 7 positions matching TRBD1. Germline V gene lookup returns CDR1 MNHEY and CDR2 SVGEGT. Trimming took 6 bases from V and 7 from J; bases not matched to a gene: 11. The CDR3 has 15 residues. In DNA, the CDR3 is TGTGCCAGCAGAGCTGATAGGGGGCCTTACGGGGAGCTGTTTTTT. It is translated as CASRADRGPYGELFF.

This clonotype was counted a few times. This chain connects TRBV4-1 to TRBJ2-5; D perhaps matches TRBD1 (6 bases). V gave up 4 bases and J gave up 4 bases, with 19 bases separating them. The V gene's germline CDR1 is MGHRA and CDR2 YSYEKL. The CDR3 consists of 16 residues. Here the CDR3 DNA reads TGCGCCAGCAGCCCCCGGGACACCTGGGACACAGAGACCCAGTACTTC. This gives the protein CASSPRDTWDTETQYF.

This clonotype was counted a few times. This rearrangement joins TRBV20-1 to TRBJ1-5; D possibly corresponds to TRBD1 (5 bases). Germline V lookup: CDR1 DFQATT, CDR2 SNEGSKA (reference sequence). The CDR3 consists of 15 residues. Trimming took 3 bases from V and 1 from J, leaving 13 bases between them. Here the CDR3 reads CSASRSGLSNQPQHF. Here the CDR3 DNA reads TGCAGTGCTAGCAGGTCGGGGCTGAGCAATCAGCCCCAGCATTTT.

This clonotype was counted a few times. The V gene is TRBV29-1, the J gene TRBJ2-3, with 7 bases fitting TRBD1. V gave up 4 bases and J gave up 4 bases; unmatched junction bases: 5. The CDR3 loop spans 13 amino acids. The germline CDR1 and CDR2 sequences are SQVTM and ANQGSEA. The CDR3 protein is CSVVKQGADTQYF. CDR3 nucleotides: TGCAGCGTTGTAAAGCAGGGGGCAGATACGCAGTATTTT.

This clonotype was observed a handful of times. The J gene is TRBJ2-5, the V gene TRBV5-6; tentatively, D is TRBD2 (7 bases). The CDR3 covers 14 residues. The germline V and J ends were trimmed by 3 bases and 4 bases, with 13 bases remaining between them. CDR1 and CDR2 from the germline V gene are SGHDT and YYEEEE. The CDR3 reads CASSSPRGAETQYF. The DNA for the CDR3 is TGTGCCAGCAGCTCCCCCCGGGGGGCAGAGACCCAGTACTTC.

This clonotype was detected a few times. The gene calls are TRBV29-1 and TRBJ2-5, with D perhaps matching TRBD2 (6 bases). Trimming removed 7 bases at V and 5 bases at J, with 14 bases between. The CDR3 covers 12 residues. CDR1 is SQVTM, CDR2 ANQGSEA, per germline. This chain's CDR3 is CSARRDWETQYF. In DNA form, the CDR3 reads TGCAGCGCCCGAAGGGACTGGGAGACCCAGTACTTC.

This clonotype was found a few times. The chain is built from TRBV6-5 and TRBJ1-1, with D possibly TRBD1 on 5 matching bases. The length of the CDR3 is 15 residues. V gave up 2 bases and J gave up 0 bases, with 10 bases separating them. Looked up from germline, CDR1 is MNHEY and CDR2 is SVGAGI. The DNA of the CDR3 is TGTGCCAGCAGTTACGGGGGAGGGATGAACACTGAAGCTTTCTTT. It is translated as CASSYGGGMNTEAFF.

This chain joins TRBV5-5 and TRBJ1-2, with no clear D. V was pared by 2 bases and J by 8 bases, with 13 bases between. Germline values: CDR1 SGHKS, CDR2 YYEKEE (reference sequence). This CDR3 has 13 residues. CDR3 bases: TGTGCCAGCAGCTTTTCGCAGGCCCCCGGCTACACCTTC. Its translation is CASSFSQAPGYTF.

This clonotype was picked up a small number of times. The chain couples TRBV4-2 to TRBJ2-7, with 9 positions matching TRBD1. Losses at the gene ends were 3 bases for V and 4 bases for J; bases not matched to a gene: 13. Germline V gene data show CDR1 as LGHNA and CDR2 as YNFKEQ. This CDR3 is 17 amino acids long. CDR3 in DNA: TGTGCCAGCAGCCATTATACGGGACAGGGAAGGGGTTACGAGCAGTACTTC. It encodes CASSHYTGQGRGYEQYF.

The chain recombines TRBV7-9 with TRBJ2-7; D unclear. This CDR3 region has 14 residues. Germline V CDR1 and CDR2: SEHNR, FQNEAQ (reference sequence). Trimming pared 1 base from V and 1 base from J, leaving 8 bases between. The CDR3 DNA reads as TGTGCCAGCAGCTTAGGCAGGAATTCCTACGAGCAGTACTTC. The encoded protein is CASSLGRNSYEQYF. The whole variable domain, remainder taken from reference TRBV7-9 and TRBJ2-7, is DTGVSQNPRHKITKRGQNVTFRCDPISEHNRLYWYRQTLGQGPEFLTYFQNEAQLEKSRLLSDRFSAERPKGSFSTLEIQRTEQGDSAMYLCASSLGRNSYEQYFGPGTRLTVT.

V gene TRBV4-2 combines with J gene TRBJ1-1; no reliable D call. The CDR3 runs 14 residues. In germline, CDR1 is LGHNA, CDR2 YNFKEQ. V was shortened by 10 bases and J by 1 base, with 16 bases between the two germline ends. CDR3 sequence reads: CATTTTARNTEAFF. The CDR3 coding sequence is TGTGCCACCACCACTACAGCGAGGAACACTGAAGCTTTCTTT.

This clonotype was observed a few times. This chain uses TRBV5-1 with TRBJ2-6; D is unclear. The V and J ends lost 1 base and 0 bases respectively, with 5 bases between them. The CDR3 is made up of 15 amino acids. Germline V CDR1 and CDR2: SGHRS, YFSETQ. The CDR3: CASSLFSSGANVLTF. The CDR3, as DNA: TGCGCCAGCAGCTTGTTTAGCTCTGGGGCCAACGTCCTGACTTTC. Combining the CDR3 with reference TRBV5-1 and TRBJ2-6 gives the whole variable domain KAGVTQTPRYLIKTRGQQVTLSCSPISGHRSVSWYQQTPGQGLQFLFEYFSETQRNKGNFPGRFSGRQFSNSRSEMNVSTLELGDSALYLCASSLFSSGANVLTFGAGSRLTVL.

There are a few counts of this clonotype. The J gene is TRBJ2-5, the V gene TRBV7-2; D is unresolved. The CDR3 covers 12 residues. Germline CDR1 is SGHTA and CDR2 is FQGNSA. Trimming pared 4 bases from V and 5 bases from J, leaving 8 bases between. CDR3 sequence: CASSSVMETQYF. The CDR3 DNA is TGTGCCAGCAGCTCAGTGATGGAGACCCAGTACTTC.

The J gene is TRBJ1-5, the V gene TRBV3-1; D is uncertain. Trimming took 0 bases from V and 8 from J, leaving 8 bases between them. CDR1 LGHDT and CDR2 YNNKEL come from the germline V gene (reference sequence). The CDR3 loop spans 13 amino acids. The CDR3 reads CASSQDRGKPQHF. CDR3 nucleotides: TGTGCCAGCAGCCAAGATAGAGGGAAGCCCCAGCATTTT.

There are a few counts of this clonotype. The CDR3 sequence is CASSSGQGSQPQHF. The CDR3 nucleotides are TGTGCCAGCAGTTCCGGACAGGGGAGTCAGCCCCAGCATTTT. The V call is TRBV28, the J call TRBJ1-5; 9 bases fit TRBD1. Germline-derived CDR1 and CDR2 are MDHEN and SYDVKM. With V trimmed by 4 bases and J by 6 bases, 4 bases remained unmatched. The CDR3 consists of 14 residues.

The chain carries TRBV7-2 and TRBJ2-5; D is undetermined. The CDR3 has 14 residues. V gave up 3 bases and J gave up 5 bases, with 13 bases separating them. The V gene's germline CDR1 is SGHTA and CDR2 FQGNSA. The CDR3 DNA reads TGTGCCAGCAGCTTCGATAGGCAGATCGAGACCCAGTACTTC. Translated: CASSFDRQIETQYF.

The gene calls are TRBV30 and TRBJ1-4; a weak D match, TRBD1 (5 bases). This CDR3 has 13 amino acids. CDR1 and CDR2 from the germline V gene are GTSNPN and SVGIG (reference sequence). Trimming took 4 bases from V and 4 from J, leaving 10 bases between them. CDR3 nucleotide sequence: TGTGCCTGGACTGGTAGGGGTAATGAAAAACTGTTTTTT. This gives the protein CAWTGRGNEKLFF.

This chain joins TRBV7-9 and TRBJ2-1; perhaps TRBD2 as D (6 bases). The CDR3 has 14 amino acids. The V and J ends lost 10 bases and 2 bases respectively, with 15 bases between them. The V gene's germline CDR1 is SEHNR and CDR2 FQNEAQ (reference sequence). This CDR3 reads CATTWGEPYNEQFF. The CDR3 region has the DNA TGTGCCACAACCTGGGGGGAGCCCTACAATGAGCAGTTCTTC.

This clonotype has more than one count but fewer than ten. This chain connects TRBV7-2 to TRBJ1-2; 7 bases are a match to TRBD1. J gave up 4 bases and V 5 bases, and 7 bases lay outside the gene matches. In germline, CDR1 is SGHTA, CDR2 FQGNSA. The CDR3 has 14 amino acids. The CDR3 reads CASSNRDRAYGYTF. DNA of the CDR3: TGTGCCAGCAGCAACCGGGACAGAGCCTATGGCTACACCTTC.

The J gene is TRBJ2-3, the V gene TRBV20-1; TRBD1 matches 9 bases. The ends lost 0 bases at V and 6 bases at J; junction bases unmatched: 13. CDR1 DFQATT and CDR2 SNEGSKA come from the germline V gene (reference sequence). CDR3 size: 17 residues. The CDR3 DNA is TGCAGTGCTAGAGATCACGCGGGACAGGGAGCATTTGATACGCAGTATTTT. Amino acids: CSARDHAGQGAFDTQYF.

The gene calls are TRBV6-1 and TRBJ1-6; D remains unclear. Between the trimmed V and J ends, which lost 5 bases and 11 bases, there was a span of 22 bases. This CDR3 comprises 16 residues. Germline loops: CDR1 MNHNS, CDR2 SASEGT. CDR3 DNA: TGTGCCAGCAGTAGTGTCGGAGAAGGGCTAATCGCACCCCTCCACTTT. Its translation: CASSSVGEGLIAPLHF.

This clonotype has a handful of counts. This CDR3 reads CASSPAGGHTGELFF. The CDR3 DNA reads as TGTGCCAGCTCACCGGCAGGGGGCCACACCGGGGAGCTGTTTTTT. This chain links TRBV18 with TRBJ2-2; 8 nucleotides align to TRBD1. The CDR3 sequence is 15 residues long. V was pared by 3 bases and J by 3 bases, with 3 bases of the junction left unmatched. Germline loops: CDR1 KGHSH, CDR2 LQKENI.

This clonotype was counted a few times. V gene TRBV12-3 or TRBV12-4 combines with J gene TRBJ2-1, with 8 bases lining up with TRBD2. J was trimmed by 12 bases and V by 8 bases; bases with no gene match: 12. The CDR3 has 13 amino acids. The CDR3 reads CASGSAGETGQFF. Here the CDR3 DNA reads TGTGCCAGCGGATCAGCGGGGGAAACTGGGCAGTTCTTC.

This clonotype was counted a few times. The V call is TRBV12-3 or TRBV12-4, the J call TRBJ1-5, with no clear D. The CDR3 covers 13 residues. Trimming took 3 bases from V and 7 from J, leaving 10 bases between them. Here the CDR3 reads CASSFGLGQPQHF. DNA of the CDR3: TGTGCCAGCAGTTTCGGGCTGGGGCAGCCCCAGCATTTT.